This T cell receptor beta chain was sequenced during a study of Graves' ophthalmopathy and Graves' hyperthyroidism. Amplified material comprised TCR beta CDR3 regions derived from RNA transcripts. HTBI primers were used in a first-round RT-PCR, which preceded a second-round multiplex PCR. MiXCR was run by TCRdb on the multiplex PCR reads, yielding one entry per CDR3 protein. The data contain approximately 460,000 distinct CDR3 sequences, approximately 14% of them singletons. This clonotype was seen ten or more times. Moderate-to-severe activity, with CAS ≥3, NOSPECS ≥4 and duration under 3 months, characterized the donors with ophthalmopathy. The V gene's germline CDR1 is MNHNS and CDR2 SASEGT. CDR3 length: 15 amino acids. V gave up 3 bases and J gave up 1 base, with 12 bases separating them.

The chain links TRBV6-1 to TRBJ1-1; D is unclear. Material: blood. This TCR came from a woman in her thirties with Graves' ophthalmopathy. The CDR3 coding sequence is TGTGCCAGCAGTGATTCGGGTAGGGCGAACACTGAAGCTTTCTTT. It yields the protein CASSDSGRANTEAFF.